A selection of T cell receptor beta chains follows, all from one sample in a study of glioma-infiltrating T cells. TCRdb reprocessed the multiplex PCR reads via MiXCR and lists one record per CDR3 protein. The sample has about 180,000 distinct CDR3 sequences; more than 35% are singletons. Sample: glioma tissue, nonneoplastic brain tissue, or PBMCs (not recorded which). Receptor source: a human donor with low-grade glioma or glioblastoma, undergoing nonglioma brain surgery, or in good health (not recorded which). CDR3s include the opening cysteine and the closing phenylalanine or tryptophan. D genes are given only for firm matches. Clone sizes are given selectively: once, few, many, or a class where the clone is expanded.

D: -; V: TRBV7-2; size: -; J: TRBJ2-7; DNA: TGTACCAGCGGAAGGTCGGCCTACGAGCAGTACTTC; CDR3: CTSGRSAYEQYF
D: -; V: TRBV7-9; size: -; J: TRBJ2-7; DNA: TGTGCCAGCAGCGTGCCGGCCCCCTACGAGCAGTACTTC; CDR3: CASSVPAPYEQYF
D: TRBD2; V: TRBV29-1; size: few; J: TRBJ2-5; DNA: TGCAGCGTTATGGCTAGCGGGCAAGAGACCCAGTACTTC; CDR3: CSVMASGQETQYF
D: TRBD1; V: TRBV6-1; size: many; J: TRBJ2-7; DNA: TGTGCCAGCAGTGAATTAGACAGGGGGCTGTTCGAGCAGTACTTC; CDR3: CASSELDRGLFEQYF
D: -; V: TRBV18; size: -; J: TRBJ2-3; DNA: TGTGCCAGCTCACCAGTTGGAGTGAGGGGGACAGATACGCAGTATTTT; CDR3: CASSPVGVRGTDTQYF
D: -; V: TRBV2; size: -; J: TRBJ2-4; DNA: TGTGCCAGCAGTGTGGATGGAAACATTCAGTACTTC; CDR3: CASSVDGNIQYF
D: -; V: TRBV5-5; size: -; J: TRBJ2-7; DNA: TGTGCCAGCAGCTTCATCAGGGCCTACGAGCAGTACTTC; CDR3: CASSFIRAYEQYF
D: TRBD2; V: TRBV5-1; size: few; J: TRBJ2-1; DNA: TGCGCCAGCAGCTGGGGGTATGCGGGAGACCACAATGAGCAGTTCTTC; CDR3: CASSWGYAGDHNEQFF
D: TRBD2; V: TRBV20-1; size: many; J: TRBJ2-1; DNA: TGCAGTGCTCCCTTCTCTGCCGGGAGGGCCGGTGATGAGCAGTTCTTC; CDR3: CSAPFSAGRAGDEQFF
D: TRBD2; V: TRBV7-9; size: -; J: TRBJ2-7; DNA: TGTGCCAGCAGTTCTCCGGGACTAGCGGGAGCAACCTACGAGCAGTACTTC; CDR3: CASSSPGLAGATYEQYF
D: -; V: TRBV10-3; size: many; J: TRBJ1-5; DNA: TGTGCCATCAGTGAGTCGGGGGGGCAAGGACAGCCCCAGCATTTT; CDR3: CAISESGGQGQPQHF
D: -; V: TRBV28; size: many; J: TRBJ1-2; DNA: TGTGCCAGCAGTCGGGGTTATTATGGCTACACCTTC; CDR3: CASSRGYYGYTF
D: -; V: TRBV15; size: -; J: TRBJ2-7; DNA: TGTGACACCAGCAGAGATTCTGCATCCACCTACGAGCAGTACTTC; CDR3: CDTSRDSASTYEQYF
D: TRBD1; V: TRBV19; size: few; J: TRBJ1-5; DNA: TGTGCCAGTAGGGACAGGGGGGAACAGCCCCAGCATTTT; CDR3: CASRDRGEQPQHF
D: TRBD1; V: TRBV5-6; size: once; J: TRBJ2-7; DNA: TGTGCCAGCAGCCAGCGGACAGGGGTCTCCTACGAGCAGTACTTC; CDR3: CASSQRTGVSYEQYF
D: -; V: TRBV27; size: many; J: TRBJ1-3; DNA: TGTGCCAGCAGTTTATCTACTGGAAACACCATATATTTT; CDR3: CASSLSTGNTIYF
D: TRBD2; V: TRBV6-1; size: medium-sized; J: TRBJ2-1; DNA: TGTGCCAGCAGTGAGTTAGGGACTAGCATCGATGAGCAGTTCTTC; CDR3: CASSELGTSIDEQFF
D: -; V: TRBV10-3; size: -; J: TRBJ1-3; DNA: TGTGCCATCAGCGAAACCTCTGGAAACACCATATATTTT; CDR3: CAISETSGNTIYF
D: -; V: TRBV29-1; size: once; J: TRBJ1-2; DNA: TGCAGCGTTGAAGGGGTGGACTATGGCTACACCTTC; CDR3: CSVEGVDYGYTF
D: -; V: TRBV27; size: many; J: TRBJ2-7; DNA: TGTGCCAGCAGTTCACCCTACGAGCAGTACTTC; CDR3: CASSSPYEQYF
D: TRBD1; V: TRBV28; size: -; J: TRBJ2-5; DNA: TGTGCCAGCAGTTTACCCGGGACAGGGATACGAGAGACCCAGTACTTC; CDR3: CASSLPGTGIRETQYF
D: -; V: TRBV28; size: many; J: TRBJ2-7; DNA: TGTGCCAGCAGTTTGCCGGGACCTTTCTACGAGCAGTACTTC; CDR3: CASSLPGPFYEQYF
D: -; V: TRBV29-1; size: -; J: TRBJ2-2; DNA: TGCATCGTTGGACCAACCACCGGGGAGCTGTTTTTT; CDR3: CIVGPTTGELFF
D: -; V: TRBV29-1; size: few; J: TRBJ2-3; DNA: TGCAGCGTTGATCCCCCGCGCAGACGTTCAGATACGCAGTATTTT; CDR3: CSVDPPRRRSDTQYF
D: -; V: TRBV5-4; size: few; J: TRBJ2-1; DNA: TGTGCCAGCAGCTTGTCCGGCAGGGGCATCTACAATGAGCAGTTCTTC; CDR3: CASSLSGRGIYNEQFF
D: -; V: TRBV5-4; size: few; J: TRBJ2-7; DNA: TGTGCCAGCAGCTCCGGGATTCGTCTAGACGAGCAGTACTTC; CDR3: CASSSGIRLDEQYF
D: -; V: TRBV12-3/TRBV12-4; size: -; J: TRBJ1-3; DNA: TGTGCCATTTCCCTGGGGGGGACCATATATTTT; CDR3: CAISLGGTIYF
D: -; V: TRBV20-1; size: many; J: TRBJ2-5; DNA: TGCAGTGCCCCGTACGGAGAGACCCAGTACTTC; CDR3: CSAPYGETQYF
D: -; V: TRBV12-3/TRBV12-4; size: -; J: TRBJ2-7; DNA: TGTGCCAGCACTAACAGTTTCTACGAGCAGTACTTC; CDR3: CASTNSFYEQYF
D: TRBD2; V: TRBV11-2; size: -; J: TRBJ2-7; DNA: TGTGCCAGCAGCTCTTCTAGCGGTAGGGGATACGAGCAGTACTTC; CDR3: CASSSSSGRGYEQYF
D: -; V: TRBV6-1; size: many; J: TRBJ2-7; DNA: TGTGCCAGCTCGCAGACGACCGGTTACGAGCAGTACTTC; CDR3: CASSQTTGYEQYF
D: -; V: TRBV30; size: -; J: TRBJ1-5; DNA: TGTGCCTGGAGTGTAATGGGAGGTCAGCCCCAGCATTTT; CDR3: CAWSVMGGQPQHF
D: TRBD1; V: TRBV20-1; size: -; J: TRBJ1-2; DNA: TGCAGCGCTAGAGATCGGGAGGATCAGACAGGGTCGGACTACACCTTC; CDR3: CSARDREDQTGSDYTF
D: -; V: TRBV10-3; size: -; J: TRBJ2-1; DNA: TGTGCCACCGGGGTGACAGGAGAGGGCGATGAGCAGTTCTTC; CDR3: CATGVTGEGDEQFF
D: TRBD2; V: TRBV29-1; size: -; J: TRBJ2-1; DNA: TGCAGCGTTGCCCGTAGCGGGAGGGTTGGCAATGAGCAGTTCTTC; CDR3: CSVARSGRVGNEQFF
D: -; V: TRBV11-2; size: -; J: TRBJ1-5; DNA: TGTGCCAGCAGCTGGGGTCTCGGTCAGTCCCAGCATTTT; CDR3: CASSWGLGQSQHF
D: -; V: TRBV2; size: -; J: TRBJ2-7; DNA: TGTGCCAGCAGTGCCCACGTCGGCTCCTACGAGCAGTACTTC; CDR3: CASSAHVGSYEQYF
D: -; V: TRBV7-9; size: many; J: TRBJ2-3; DNA: TGTGCCAGCAGCTCTGCGGATACGCAGTATTTT; CDR3: CASSSADTQYF
D: TRBD1; V: TRBV7-9; size: -; J: TRBJ2-7; DNA: TGTGCCAGCAGCCCTCCGGCCCGGGGACAGGGTTACGAGCAGTACTTC; CDR3: CASSPPARGQGYEQYF
D: -; V: TRBV3-1; size: -; J: TRBJ1-1; DNA: TGTGCCAGCAGCCGTGGACAGACTCAGGGAACTGAAGCTTTCTTT; CDR3: CASSRGQTQGTEAFF
D: -; V: TRBV28; size: many; J: TRBJ2-7; DNA: TGTGCCAGCAGTTTAAGGGGGGTGGACGAGCAGTACTTC; CDR3: CASSLRGVDEQYF
D: TRBD1; V: TRBV14; size: -; J: TRBJ2-1; DNA: TGTGCCAGCAGCCCAAAACTTCAGGGGGCCCCAAAGTTCTTC; CDR3: CASSPKLQGAPKFF
D: -; V: TRBV12-3/TRBV12-4; size: many; J: TRBJ1-5; DNA: TGTGCCAGCAGTCAAACAGGGAACAATCAGCCCCAGCATTTT; CDR3: CASSQTGNNQPQHF
D: -; V: TRBV6-1; size: many; J: TRBJ2-5; DNA: TGTGCCAGCGGCACAGGGTTGGAGACCCAGTACTTC; CDR3: CASGTGLETQYF
D: -; V: TRBV20-1; size: once; J: TRBJ1-5; DNA: TGCAGTTCTAGATCGGCTAGGCGTCATCCCCAGCATTTT; CDR3: CSSRSARRHPQHF
D: TRBD1; V: TRBV2; size: -; J: TRBJ1-3; DNA: TGTGCCAGCAGTGAACGGACAGGATCCTCTGAAGACACCATATATTTT; CDR3: CASSERTGSSEDTIYF
D: -; V: TRBV11-1; size: -; J: TRBJ1-1; DNA: TGTGCCAGCAGCTTAGGCGGGAACACTGAAGCTTCCTTT; CDR3: CASSLGGNTEASF
D: -; V: TRBV28; size: -; J: TRBJ2-1; DNA: TGTGCCGGCACAGGTGGGTATGAGCAGTTCTTC; CDR3: CAGTGGYEQFF
D: TRBD2; V: TRBV28; size: -; J: TRBJ2-7; DNA: TGTGCCAGCAGTCGTAAAGGACTAGCGGGAGAGTTCGGCGAGCAGTACTTC; CDR3: CASSRKGLAGEFGEQYF
D: -; V: TRBV12-3/TRBV12-4; size: -; J: TRBJ1-1; DNA: TGTGCCAGCAGTTATAGCGGGTACTCGAACACTGAAGCTTTCTTT; CDR3: CASSYSGYSNTEAFF
D: -; V: TRBV27; size: -; J: TRBJ2-1; DNA: TGTGCCAGCAGCCAGTCCGGCGAAAATGAGCAGTTCTTC; CDR3: CASSQSGENEQFF
D: TRBD1; V: TRBV5-4; size: -; J: TRBJ2-1; DNA: TGTGCCAGCAGCTTGGAAGGGACAGGGGTTGGATACGAGCAGTTCTTC; CDR3: CASSLEGTGVGYEQFF
D: TRBD1; V: TRBV27; size: many; J: TRBJ2-5; DNA: TGTGCCAGCAGTTTTGGTGAACAGGGGGGGACCCAGTACTTC; CDR3: CASSFGEQGGTQYF
D: -; V: TRBV3-1; size: -; J: TRBJ1-2; DNA: TGTGCCAGCAGCCAAGAGCGGGGCAGCCTCTACACCTTC; CDR3: CASSQERGSLYTF